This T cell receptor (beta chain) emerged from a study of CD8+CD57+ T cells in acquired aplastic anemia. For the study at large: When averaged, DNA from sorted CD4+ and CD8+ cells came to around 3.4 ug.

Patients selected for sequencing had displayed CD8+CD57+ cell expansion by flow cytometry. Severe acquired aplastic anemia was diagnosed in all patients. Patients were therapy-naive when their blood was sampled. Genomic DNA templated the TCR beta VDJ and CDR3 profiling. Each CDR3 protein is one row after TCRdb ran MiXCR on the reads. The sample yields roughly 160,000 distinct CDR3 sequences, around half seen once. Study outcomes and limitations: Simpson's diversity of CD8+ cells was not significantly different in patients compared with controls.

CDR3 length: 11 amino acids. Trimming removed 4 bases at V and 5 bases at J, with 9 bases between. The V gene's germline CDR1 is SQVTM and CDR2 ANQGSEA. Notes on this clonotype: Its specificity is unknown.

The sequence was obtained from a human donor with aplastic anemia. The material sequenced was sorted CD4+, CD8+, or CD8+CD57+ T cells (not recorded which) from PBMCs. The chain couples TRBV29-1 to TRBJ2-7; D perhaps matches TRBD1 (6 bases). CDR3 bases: TGCAGCGTTGTAACAGGGCACGAGCAGTACTTC. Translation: CSVVTGHEQYF.